This TCR beta chain was sequenced in a study of OX40 agonist ivuxolimab in advanced cancers. Study at large: Patients were treated with ivuxolimab, an agonistic anti-OX40 (CD134) antibody.

General study findings and limits: On average, a greater number of expanded clones characterised CD8+ T cells relative to CD4+. Low normalized T-cell clonal expansion was also seen in some nonresponders.

If patients had autoimmune disease history or systemic immunosuppression, they were excluded. The assay was immunoSEQ multiplex PCR, and TCRdb's table has in-frame clones only and misses some. The sample lists more than 60,000 clones; over 60% were seen once. Concerning this clone itself: Its antigen is currently unknown.

The CDR3 has 13 residues. Germline lookup yields CDR1 GTSNPN and CDR2 SVGIG (reference sequence). The sample was CD4+ or CD8+ T cells sorted from blood, taken in a trial of the OX40 agonist ivuxolimab. The V and J genes are TRBV30 and TRBJ1-6; D might be TRBD1 (5 bases). The receptor comes from an adult with an advanced solid tumor such as melanoma, head and neck, liver or kidney cancer. CDR3 protein: CALTGTVHSPLHF. For the CDR3, the DNA is TGTGCTTTGACCGGGACGGTACATTCACCCCTCCACTTT. Supplemented by reference TRBV30 and TRBJ1-6, the full variable domain reads SQTIHQWPATLVQPVGSPLSLECTVEGTSNPNLYWYRQAAGRGLQLLFYSVGIGQISSEVPQNLSASRPQDRQFILSSKKLLLSDSGFYLCALTGTVHSPLHFGNGTRLTVT.